Sequencing of this T cell receptor (beta chain) was carried out in a study of OX40 agonist ivuxolimab in advanced cancers. As for the study in general: Patients received ivuxolimab, an intravenous treatment, every 2 weeks at 0.01 to 10 mg/kg.

General observations from the study: Clonal expansion was seen in CD4+ and CD8+ blood T cells by week 6 at 0.1 to 3.0 mg/kg. Some nonresponders also had low normalized T-cell clonal expansion. On average, a greater number of expanded clones characterised CD8+ T cells relative to CD4+.

Generated by immunoSEQ multiplex PCR, the TCRdb table keeps only in-frame clones and is missing some. The table lists tens of thousands of clones, 89% of them singletons. The V and J ends lost 5 bases and 5 bases, in that order; junction bases with no gene match: 11. This CDR3 spans 15 amino acids. CDR1 SEHNR and CDR2 FQNEAQ come from the germline V gene (reference sequence). About this clone: The antigen remains undetermined.

The rearrangement links TRBV7-9 to TRBJ1-2; TRBD1 agrees at 7 bases. Material: CD4+ or CD8+ T cells sorted from blood, obtained in a trial of the OX40 agonist ivuxolimab. This clonotype was sampled from an adult with an advanced solid tumor such as melanoma, head and neck, liver or kidney cancer. CDR3 DNA sequence: TGTGCCAGCAGCCCGACAGGGATGGGTTTTTATGGCTACACCTTC. This encodes CASSPTGMGFYGYTF.